The rows below give T cell receptor beta chains drawn from one sample of a study of blood T cell repertoires in COVID-19. The method was immunoSEQ multiplex PCR; TCRdb's version includes in-frame clones alone and lacks a portion of them. Here the sample spans around 200,000 clones, 83% being singletons. Sequenced: peripheral blood. The receptors come from a woman between 40 and 55 years old with active or convalescent COVID-19. Each CDR3 is given with its conserved first and last residue. Fields, in order: clone size, D gene, J gene, V gene, CDR3 protein, CDR3 DNA. A D gene is named only where the DNA matches it firmly. Size tells how often a clone was seen (once, few, many) or the class of an expanded clone, and some rows leave it out.

abundance: NA; d_gene: NA; j_gene: TRBJ1-4; v_gene: TRBV27; CDR3aa: CASRPGSGYSDEKLFF; CDR3nt: TGTGCCAGCAGGCCCGGGTCAGGGTATTCGGATGAAAAACTGTTTTTT
abundance: NA; d_gene: TRBD2; j_gene: TRBJ2-5; v_gene: TRBV5-4; CDR3aa: CASSSESGGWKTQYF; CDR3nt: TGTGCCAGCAGCTCCGAATCGGGGGGTTGGAAGACCCAGTACTTC
abundance: NA; d_gene: NA; j_gene: TRBJ1-1; v_gene: TRBV30; CDR3aa: CAWRAGVSDTEAFF; CDR3nt: TGTGCCTGGAGGGCAGGGGTCAGCGACACTGAAGCTTTCTTT
abundance: NA; d_gene: TRBD2; j_gene: TRBJ2-7; v_gene: TRBV3-1/TRBV3-2; CDR3aa: CASSQSGTSFEQYF; CDR3nt: TGTGCCAGCAGCCAATCCGGGACTAGCTTTGAGCAGTACTTC
abundance: NA; d_gene: NA; j_gene: TRBJ1-2; v_gene: TRBV15; CDR3aa: CATSREGQGYTF; CDR3nt: TGTGCCACCAGCAGAGAGGGGCAGGGCTACACCTTC
abundance: NA; d_gene: NA; j_gene: TRBJ2-1; v_gene: TRBV9; CDR3aa: CASSRSGGPYNEQFF; CDR3nt: TGTGCCAGCAGCCGAAGTGGGGGCCCCTACAATGAGCAGTTCTTC
abundance: NA; d_gene: NA; j_gene: TRBJ2-4; v_gene: TRBV3-1/TRBV3-2; CDR3aa: CASRKGGKNIQYF; CDR3nt: TGTGCCAGCAGAAAAGGGGGCAAAAACATTCAGTACTTC
abundance: NA; d_gene: TRBD1; j_gene: TRBJ2-7; v_gene: TRBV6-5; CDR3aa: CASGTGTGTHEQYF; CDR3nt: TGTGCCAGCGGGACCGGGACAGGGACCCACGAGCAGTACTTC
abundance: NA; d_gene: NA; j_gene: TRBJ1-1; v_gene: TRBV2; CDR3aa: CASTIGGGTEAFF; CDR3nt: TGTGCCAGCACGATAGGGGGGGGAACTGAAGCTTTCTTT
abundance: once; d_gene: NA; j_gene: TRBJ1-2; v_gene: TRBV14; CDR3aa: CASSQSFNYGYTF; CDR3nt: TGTGCCAGCAGCCAATCCTTTAACTATGGCTACACCTTC
abundance: NA; d_gene: NA; j_gene: TRBJ1-1; v_gene: TRBV30; CDR3aa: CAWGQMNTEAFF; CDR3nt: TGTGCCTGGGGACAGATGAACACTGAAGCTTTCTTT
abundance: NA; d_gene: NA; j_gene: TRBJ1-6; v_gene: TRBV5-8; CDR3aa: CASSAARWASPLHF; CDR3nt: TGTGCCAGCAGCGCTGCCCGGTGGGCTTCACCCCTCCACTTT
abundance: few; d_gene: TRBD1; j_gene: TRBJ2-2; v_gene: TRBV2; CDR3aa: CASRRSDRDTGELFF; CDR3nt: TGTGCCAGCAGAAGGTCAGACAGGGACACCGGGGAGCTGTTTTTT
abundance: NA; d_gene: TRBD1; j_gene: TRBJ1-1; v_gene: TRBV5-4; CDR3aa: CASSLGLRQGQNTEAFF; CDR3nt: TGTGCCAGCAGCCTGGGGTTACGACAGGGGCAGAACACTGAAGCTTTCTTT
abundance: NA; d_gene: NA; j_gene: TRBJ2-2; v_gene: TRBV6-6; CDR3aa: CASSYREGLGTGELFF; CDR3nt: TGTGCCAGCAGTTACCGAGAGGGCTTGGGCACCGGGGAGCTGTTTTTT
abundance: NA; d_gene: NA; j_gene: TRBJ2-7; v_gene: TRBV19; CDR3aa: CASSITITEGEQYF; CDR3nt: TGTGCCAGTAGTATTACAATTACAGAGGGCGAGCAGTACTTC